The sequence of this TCR beta chain was determined in a study of blood T cell repertoires in COVID-19. As for the study in general: The United States, Italy and Spain provided the acute and convalescent COVID-19 samples. PBMCs, B-cell-depleted T cells, or T cells were the source of the cDNA or gDNA that made up the material.

The CDR3 spans 13 residues. The germline V and J ends were trimmed by 5 bases and 2 bases, with 10 bases remaining between them. Per the germline V gene, CDR1 is SEHNR and CDR2 is FQNEAQ (reference sequence). TCRdb's table, derived via immunoSEQ multiplex PCR, lists solely in-frame clones and lacks some. The sample lists 100,000 to 150,000 clones; about nine tenths were seen once. The source of this sequence is a human donor in a cohort sampled during active COVID-19. This sequence joins TRBV7-9 and TRBJ2-7; D is ambiguous. The source material was peripheral blood. Here the CDR3 reads CASSPPLPYEQYF. For the CDR3, the DNA is TGTGCCAGCAGCCCCCCTCTACCCTACGAGCAGTACTTC.